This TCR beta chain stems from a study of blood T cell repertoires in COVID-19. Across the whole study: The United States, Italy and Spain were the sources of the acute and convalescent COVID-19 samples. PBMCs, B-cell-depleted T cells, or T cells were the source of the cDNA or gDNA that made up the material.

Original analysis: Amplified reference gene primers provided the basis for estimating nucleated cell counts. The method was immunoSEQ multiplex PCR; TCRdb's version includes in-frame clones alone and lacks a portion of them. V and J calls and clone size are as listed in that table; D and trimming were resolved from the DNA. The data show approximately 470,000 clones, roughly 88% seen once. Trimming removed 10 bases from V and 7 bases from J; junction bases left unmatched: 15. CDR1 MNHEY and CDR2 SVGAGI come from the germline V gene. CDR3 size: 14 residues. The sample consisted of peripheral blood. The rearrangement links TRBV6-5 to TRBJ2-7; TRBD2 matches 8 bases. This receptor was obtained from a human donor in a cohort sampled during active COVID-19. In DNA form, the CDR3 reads TGTGCCACCCGCGACCGGGAGGGCCTTGTGGAGCAGTACTTC. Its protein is CATRDREGLVEQYF.